This T cell receptor (beta chain) was obtained from a study of blood T cell repertoires in COVID-19. Germline-derived CDR1 and CDR2 are SGHTA and FQGNSA. The V and J ends lost 5 bases and 4 bases, in that order; junction bases with no gene match: 8. CDR3 length: 15 amino acids. The authors' processing: Nucleated cell counts were estimated from reference gene primer amplification. Clones were read by immunoSEQ multiplex PCR, and TCRdb kept only the in-frame ones, dropping some. D and trimming come from the DNA, and the V and J calls and clone size come from that table. The sample includes over 200,000 clones, roughly 80% seen only once; the top ten take around 5.4%.

This TCR was sampled from a human donor in a cohort sampled during active COVID-19. The sequencing input was peripheral blood. This chain joins TRBV7-2 and TRBJ2-3; 8 nucleotides align to TRBD2. The CDR3 DNA sequence: TGTGCCAGCAGCAAACGGACTAGCCTCCCAGATACGCAGTATTTT. Its translation: CASSKRTSLPDTQYF.